This T cell receptor beta chain was recovered during a study of blood T cells in healthy people across ages. In germline, CDR1 is SGHRS, CDR2 YFSETQ. J gave up 5 bases and V 0 bases, and 3 bases lay outside the gene matches. CDR3 size: 14 residues. This clonotype was seen ten or more times. PCR was performed a second time for roughly 7 to 11 cycles using a sample-barcoded 5' primer and a J-beta primer mix. Samples each returned at least 2.5 million CDR3-containing paired-end reads. One entry per CDR3 protein results from TCRdb running MiXCR on the 5' RACE reads. The table shows around 900,000 distinct CDR3 sequences, with more than 25% occurring only once.

The clonotype was recovered from a woman over 75 in good health. The specimen was blood. The rearrangement joins TRBV5-1 to TRBJ1-1; 8 bases map to TRBD1. The CDR3 loop is CASSLAGGGTEAFF. For the CDR3, the DNA is TGCGCCAGCAGCTTGGCAGGGGGCGGAACTGAAGCTTTCTTT.